The next 31 T cell receptor beta chains were all read from a single sample in a study of blood T cell repertoires in COVID-19. Measured with immunoSEQ multiplex PCR; TCRdb has only the in-frame clones, and not every one. The table has 60,000 to 85,000 clones, around 67% seen once. Source material: peripheral blood. The receptors were sampled from a human donor with acute or convalescent COVID-19. The donor label of this sample is uncertain.

The chain has TRBV6-5 and TRBJ2-7, with a possible D match to TRBD2 (5 bases). Looked up from germline, CDR1 is MNHEY and CDR2 is SVGAGI. This CDR3 has 13 amino acids. Trimming left V 10 bases short and J 1 base short, with 14 bases between. CDR3 loop: CATRGARSYEQYF. DNA for the CDR3: TGTGCCACCCGGGGTGCCCGTTCCTACGAGCAGTACTTC.

This clone was detected once. CDR3 sequence: CASSIRMRTEAFF. The CDR3 DNA reads TGTGCCAGTAGTATAAGGATGAGGACTGAAGCTTTCTTT. The chain uses TRBV19 and TRBJ1-1; D is uncertain. The germline CDR1 and CDR2 sequences are LNHDA and SQIVND (reference sequence). V was shortened by 2 bases and J by 5 bases, with 9 bases between the two germline ends. This CDR3 has 13 amino acids.

Only a few counts were recorded for this clone. The chain is built from TRBV3-1 (or the pseudogene TRBV3-2) and TRBJ2-1; 8 positions agree with TRBD2. The ends lost 1 base at V and 0 bases at J; junction bases unmatched: 2. This CDR3 contains 16 residues. Germline V CDR1 and CDR2: LGHDT, YNNKEL (reference sequence). DNA of the CDR3: TGTGCCAGCAGCCAAGGCCGGGGGGGCTCCTACAATGAGCAGTTCTTC. It specifies CASSQGRGGSYNEQFF.

The V call is TRBV28, the J call TRBJ2-1, with D possibly being TRBD1 (5 bases). Germline V gene lookup returns CDR1 MDHEN and CDR2 SYDVKM. This CDR3 spans 13 amino acids. V lost 5 bases and J 1 base, leaving 6 bases between the germline ends. CDR3 nucleotide sequence: TGTGCCAGCAGTCCAGGGTCCTACAATGAGCAGTTCTTC. This translates into CASSPGSYNEQFF.

J is TRBJ2-1 and V is TRBV25-1; TRBD2 aligns across 11 bases. Germline V gene lookup returns CDR1 MGHDK and CDR2 SYGVNS. The CDR3 contains 16 residues. Germline trimming cut 3 bases from V and 7 bases from J; bases unmatched to any gene: 8. In DNA, the CDR3 is TGTGCCAGCAGTGAGGCGGGACTAGCGGCAGAGAATGAGCAGTTCTTC. This translates into CASSEAGLAAENEQFF.

The rearrangement joins TRBV29-1 to TRBJ1-1; the D gene is possibly TRBD1 (5 bases). The germline V gene has CDR1 SQVTM and CDR2 ANQGSEA. This CDR3 is built from 13 residues. Trimming removed 7 bases at V and 1 base at J, with 13 bases between. CDR3 protein: CSAHADRNTEAFF. CDR3 in DNA: TGCAGCGCTCACGCCGACAGGAACACTGAAGCTTTCTTT.

The V and J genes are TRBV19 and TRBJ1-5; D is undetermined. In germline, CDR1 is LNHDA, CDR2 SQIVND (reference sequence). With 1 base removed from V and 4 bases from J, the gap between germline ends came to 14 bases. The CDR3 runs to 16 residues. For the CDR3, the DNA is TGTGCCAGTAGTATAGGGGCCAGCCTAAAAAATCAGCCCCAGCATTTT. Protein product: CASSIGASLKNQPQHF.

The chain carries TRBV28 and TRBJ2-2; tentatively, D is TRBD1 (5 bases). V lost 7 bases, J lost 6 bases, and 15 bases lay in between. CDR1 and CDR2 from the germline V gene are MDHEN and SYDVKM. The CDR3 extends over 14 amino acids. The CDR3 coding sequence is TGTGCCAGCATTAGGGGAAGTCACCCCGGGGAGCTGTTTTTT. Protein product: CASIRGSHPGELFF.

In its sample, this clone was seen once. This sequence joins TRBV6-5 and TRBJ2-2; 8 bases are a match to TRBD2. The CDR3 has 15 residues. Trimming cost V 6 bases and J 5 bases; bases outside gene matches: 8. Germline lookup yields CDR1 MNHEY and CDR2 SVGAGI. CDR3 region: CASSPLASGTGELFF. CDR3 in DNA: TGTGCCAGCAGCCCCCTGGCTAGCGGGACCGGGGAGCTGTTTTTT.

CDR3 residues: CAAAGGETQYF. In nucleotides, the CDR3 is TGTGCCGCGGCTGGAGGAGAGACCCAGTACTTC. This chain links TRBV6-6 with TRBJ2-5; weak D call: TRBD2 (5 bases). The CDR3 length is 11 residues. Trimming left V 11 bases short and J 4 bases short, with 11 bases between. CDR1 is MNHNY, CDR2 SVGAGI, per germline (reference sequence).

The V gene is TRBV19, the J gene TRBJ2-2; a possible D gene is TRBD2 (6 bases). The CDR3 runs to 20 residues. Per germline, CDR1 LNHDA and CDR2 SQIVND (reference sequence). V was clipped by 0 bases and J by 6 bases, with 26 bases between them. The DNA for the CDR3 is TGTGCCAGTAGTATAGAGCGGGGAAGGGCCCAAGGGGAGAGACCCGGGGAGCTGTTTTTT. It specifies CASSIERGRAQGERPGELFF. Using reference TRBV19 and TRBJ2-2 for the parts outside the CDR3, the full variable domain is DGGITQSPKYLFRKEGQNVTLSCEQNLNHDAMYWYRQDPGQGLRLIYYSQIVNDFQKGDIAEGYSVSREKKESFPLTVTSAQKNPTAFYLCASSIERGRAQGERPGELFFGEGSRLTVL.

The CDR3 bases are TGTGCCAGCGGCTCGAGGATTGACAATGAGCAGTTCTTC. Its translation is CASGSRIDNEQFF. The rearrangement joins TRBV12-3 or TRBV12-4 to TRBJ2-1; D gene unclear. Trimming pared 8 bases from V and 5 bases from J, leaving 13 bases between. CDR3 length equals 13 residues.

This chain uses TRBV2 with TRBJ1-5; 11 bases are shared with TRBD1. The CDR3 is 14 residues long. The J segment lost 5 bases and the V segment lost 5 bases, leaving 2 bases of the junction unmatched. The germline gives CDR1 SNHLY, CDR2 FYNNEI. Here the CDR3 reads CASSRGQGDQPQHF. DNA of the CDR3: TGTGCCAGCAGTCGGGGACAGGGGGATCAGCCCCAGCATTTT. The variable domain in full, with the rest retrieved from reference TRBV2 and TRBJ1-5, is EPEVTQTPSHQVTQMGQEVILRCVPISNHLYFYWYRQILGQKVEFLVSFYNNEISEKSEIFDDQFSVERPDGSNFTLKIRSTKLEDSAMYFCASSRGQGDQPQHFGDGTRLSIL.

This rearrangement joins TRBV7-9 to TRBJ1-5; TRBD1 matches 7 bases. V was clipped by 5 bases and J by 9 bases; unmatched bases: 4. The CDR3 runs to 12 residues. Germline assignment: CDR1 SEHNR and CDR2 FQNEAQ (reference sequence). CDR3: CASSPGQAPQHF. In DNA, the CDR3 is TGTGCCAGCAGCCCTGGACAGGCGCCCCAGCATTTT.

V and J are TRBV5-1 and TRBJ2-3; weak D call: TRBD2 (6 bases). The CDR3 covers 15 residues. The ends were cut back, 0 bases at V and 3 bases at J, with 11 bases in the middle. CDR1 SGHRS and CDR2 YFSETQ come from the germline V gene. The CDR3: CASSLAHGGTDTQYF. DNA for the CDR3: TGCGCCAGCAGCTTGGCCCATGGGGGGACAGATACGCAGTATTTT.

V gene TRBV28 combines with J gene TRBJ1-4; the D gene is possibly TRBD1 (5 bases). Trimming took 2 bases from V and 7 from J, leaving 14 bases between them. Germline V CDR1 and CDR2: MDHEN, SYDVKM. This CDR3 has 15 residues. CDR3 region: CASSLIGAGGEKLFF. The CDR3 nucleotides are TGTGCCAGCAGTTTAATCGGGGCGGGGGGTGAAAAACTGTTTTTT.

This rearrangement joins TRBV24-1 to TRBJ1-5; D remains ambiguous. V lost 5 bases and J lost 3, with 7 bases in between. The CDR3 totals 13 residues. The germline V gene has CDR1 KGHDR and CDR2 SFDVKD. CDR3 in amino acids: CATSAGTNQPQHF. Written as DNA, the CDR3 is TGTGCCACCAGTGCGGGAACCAATCAGCCCCAGCATTTT.

Only one count was recorded for this clone. This chain uses TRBV5-1 with TRBJ1-5; perhaps TRBD1 as D (5 bases). This CDR3 has 15 residues. Germline CDR1 and CDR2: SGHRS and YFSETQ. Trimming took off 3 bases at V and 0 bases at J, with 10 bases between the two ends. The CDR3 is CASSYQGDSNQPQHF. The CDR3 DNA is TGCGCCAGCAGCTACCAGGGTGATAGCAATCAGCCCCAGCATTTT.

The chain combines TRBV15 with TRBJ2-1; 8 bases fit TRBD1. Trimming at V came to 0 bases and at J to 5 bases, leaving 6 bases not matched to a gene. The CDR3 has 16 residues. Germline values: CDR1 LNHNV, CDR2 YYDKDF (reference sequence). CDR3 DNA: TGTGCCACCAGCAGAGATTCAACAGGGGGTGACAATGAGCAGTTCTTC. The encoded protein is CATSRDSTGGDNEQFF.

V and J are TRBV5-6 and TRBJ2-2; TRBD1 aligns across 8 bases. V shed 4 bases and J 0 bases; nucleotides not matched to a gene: 5. Germline CDR1 reads SGHDT; CDR2 reads YYEEEE. The CDR3 length is 16 residues. This CDR3 reads CASSRDRGTNTGELFF. CDR3 nucleotides: TGTGCCAGCAGCAGAGACAGGGGAACGAACACCGGGGAGCTGTTTTTT.

This chain connects TRBV30 to TRBJ2-5; D call uncertain. CDR1 is GTSNPN, CDR2 SVGIG, per germline (reference sequence). The CDR3 totals 12 residues. Trimming left V 1 base short and J 5 bases short, with 8 bases between. The CDR3 here is CAWSGTRETQYF. The CDR3 coding sequence is TGTGCCTGGAGTGGTACGCGGGAGACCCAGTACTTC.

The chain links TRBV28 to TRBJ2-7, with a tentative D call TRBD1 (6 bases). CDR1 is MDHEN, CDR2 SYDVKM, per germline. The CDR3 is 13 residues long. V was pared by 8 bases and J by 6 bases, with 17 bases between. The CDR3 coding sequence is TGTGCCAGCTCGAGAGCAGGGGTTGGCGAGCAGTACTTC. As protein: CASSRAGVGEQYF.

This sequence joins TRBV12-1 and TRBJ2-3; TRBD1, as called in the table, went unchecked against the DNA. TRBV12-1 is assigned pseudogene status. The CDR3 has 16 amino acids. The CDR3 bases are TGTGCCAGCAGCTTTGTGGCCTTCTCTGGCACAGATACGCAGTATTTT. This gives the protein CASSFVAFSGTDTQYF.

The chain has TRBV28 and TRBJ1-2; D gene unclear. CDR3 length equals 8 residues. Germline V gives CDR1 MDHEN, CDR2 SYDVKM. Between the trimmed V and J ends, which lost 11 bases and 12 bases, there was a span of 10 bases. The CDR3 protein is CASGWHTF. The CDR3, as DNA: TGTGCCTCGGGGTGGCACACCTTC.

The rearrangement uses TRBV7-3 and TRBJ2-5, with 9 bases that match TRBD1. The V gene end was trimmed by 3 bases and the J gene end by 1 base; junction bases not matched to a gene: 3. The CDR3 is made up of 15 amino acids. Germline V gene lookup returns CDR1 SGHTA and CDR2 FQGTGA. The CDR3 DNA reads as TGTGCCAGCAGCTTCGGACAGGGGCCCCAAGAGACCCAGTACTTC. Protein sequence: CASSFGQGPQETQYF.

The genes are TRBV9 and TRBJ2-1; D may be TRBD1 (6 bases). Germline V gives CDR1 SGDLS, CDR2 YYNGEE. CDR3 length: 13 amino acids. Trimming removed 5 bases at V and 3 bases at J, with 9 bases between. The CDR3 DNA reads TGTGCCAGCAGTCGGGACAACTACAATGAGCAGTTCTTC. It codes for CASSRDNYNEQFF.

The V and J genes are TRBV19 and TRBJ1-5; TRBD1 agrees at 8 bases. Germline assignment: CDR1 LNHDA and CDR2 SQIVND (reference sequence). The CDR3 is 16 residues long. V was clipped by 2 bases and J by 3 bases; unmatched bases: 6. The CDR3 loop reads CASSIIDRGFNQPQHF. As DNA, the CDR3 is TGTGCCAGTAGTATAATAGACAGGGGCTTCAATCAGCCCCAGCATTTT.

The genes are TRBV7-9 and TRBJ2-2, with 7 positions matching TRBD2. From germline, CDR1 is SEHNR and CDR2 FQNEAQ (reference sequence). CDR3 length equals 16 residues. Germline trimming cut 1 base from V and 2 bases from J; bases unmatched to any gene: 4. CDR3 DNA sequence: TGTGCCAGCAGCTTAGTTGGACTAGTCAACACCGGGGAGCTGTTTTTT. Amino acids: CASSLVGLVNTGELFF.

The V gene is TRBV3-1 (or the pseudogene TRBV3-2), the J gene TRBJ2-1, with a possible D match to TRBD1 (6 bases). V lost 1 base and J lost 4, with 8 bases in between. Germline CDR1 is LGHDT and CDR2 is YNNKEL (reference sequence). This CDR3 has 14 residues. CDR3 bases: TGTGCCAGCAGCCAAGGAGGGGGTTACAATGAGCAGTTCTTC. Translation: CASSQGGGYNEQFF.

The CDR3: CASSESQGNTGELFF. CDR3 coding DNA: TGCGCCAGCAGTGAAAGCCAGGGAAACACCGGGGAGCTGTTTTTT. The V gene is TRBV10-1, the J gene TRBJ2-2; a weak D match, TRBD1 (5 bases). Trimming cost V 3 bases and J 2 bases, with 10 bases left between them. The CDR3 runs to 15 residues. CDR1 and CDR2 (germline): WNHNN, SYGVQD (reference sequence).

The genes are TRBV6-5 and TRBJ1-2; D ambiguous. From germline, CDR1 is MNHEY and CDR2 SVGAGI. V was clipped by 3 bases and J by 0 bases, with 11 bases between them. The CDR3 extends over 15 amino acids. CDR3 loop: CASSYTSEANYGYTF. The CDR3 nucleotides are TGTGCCAGCAGTTATACTAGCGAGGCTAACTATGGCTACACCTTC.